These 10 T cell receptor beta chains share one sample of origin, sequenced in a study of shared clonotypes between healthy human individuals. Libraries were prepared by immunoSEQ multiplex PCR; TCRdb keeps only in-frame clonotypes and omits some of them. The table shows about 640,000 clones, with more than 70% occurring only once. The sequenced sample consisted of memory CD4+ T cells sorted from blood. Subset specified: CD45RA-negative fraction. The source is a woman aged 30 to 39 in good health.

V and J are TRBV4-2 and TRBJ2-1; D possibly corresponds to TRBD2 (5 bases). V was shortened by 1 base and J by 2 bases, with 12 bases between the two germline ends. Germline V gene lookup returns CDR1 LGHNA and CDR2 YNFKEQ. The CDR3 sequence is 16 residues long. The CDR3 DNA is TGTGCCAGCAGCCAAGGGCTTAGCGAGACCTACAATGAGCAGTTCTTC. Residues: CASSQGLSETYNEQFF.

This clone has only a few counts. CDR3 sequence: CASSMNSQFGEAFF. The CDR3 nucleotides read TGTGCCAGTAGTATGAACAGTCAATTCGGTGAAGCTTTCTTT. The J gene is TRBJ1-1, the V gene TRBV19; D is unresolved. The CDR3 totals 14 residues. Germline V gene sequence: CDR1 LNHDA, CDR2 SQIVND (reference sequence). The ends were cut back, 3 bases at V and 7 bases at J, with 15 bases in the middle.

This chain joins TRBV28 and TRBJ2-7, with D possibly being TRBD1 or TRBD2 (6 bases each). The V gene lost 6 bases and the J gene lost 1 base, with 13 bases spanning the gap. The CDR3 has 14 amino acids. CDR1 is MDHEN and CDR2 is SYDVKM in the germline V gene. The CDR3 region is CASREGTPSYEQYF. CDR3 bases: TGTGCCAGCAGGGAGGGGACACCTTCCTACGAGCAGTACTTC.

The chain combines TRBV6-6 with TRBJ1-5; D remains unclear. V dropped 7 bases and J dropped 3 bases, with 13 bases sitting between them. The CDR3 covers 14 residues. In germline, CDR1 is MNHNY, CDR2 SVGAGI (reference sequence). The CDR3 bases are TGTGCCAGCACTCTAGTCTCTAACAATCAGCCCCAGCATTTT. Protein: CASTLVSNNQPQHF.

This clone was recorded a few times. Other nucleotide sequences in the sample specify the same CDR3. This chain connects TRBV5-6 to TRBJ2-7; 8 bases are a match to TRBD2. The V and J ends lost 3 bases and 2 bases, in that order; junction bases with no gene match: 4. CDR3 length: 14 residues. From germline, CDR1 is SGHDT and CDR2 YYEEEE. Here the CDR3 DNA reads TGTGCCAGCAGCTCGGGACTAGGGGCCTACGAGCAGTACTTC. The encoded protein is CASSSGLGAYEQYF.

V is TRBV19 and J is TRBJ2-5, with D tentatively TRBD2 (5 bases). The CDR3 runs to 14 residues. Germline V gives CDR1 LNHDA, CDR2 SQIVND (reference sequence). Trimming took off 6 bases at V and 5 bases at J, with 16 bases between the two ends. CDR3 protein: CASSDYYRAETQYF. CDR3 in DNA: TGTGCCAGTAGCGACTATTACAGAGCTGAGACCCAGTACTTC.

On this clone itself: Within the sample, other DNA sequences also encode this same CDR3. The rearrangement links TRBV30 to TRBJ1-1; D ambiguous. Germline V lookup: CDR1 GTSNPN, CDR2 SVGIG (reference sequence). This CDR3 spans 12 amino acids. V was trimmed by 1 base and J by 5 bases, leaving 8 bases between them. The CDR3: CAWSALGTEAFF. CDR3 DNA: TGTGCCTGGAGTGCCTTAGGGACTGAAGCTTTCTTT.

This sequence joins TRBV28 and TRBJ1-1; tentatively, D is TRBD1 (6 bases). V was pared by 6 bases and J by 6 bases, with 17 bases between. Germline V lookup: CDR1 MDHEN, CDR2 SYDVKM. The CDR3 has 14 residues. As DNA, the CDR3 is TGTGCCAGCAGCCGCCCAGGGGCGGGGGCTGAAGCTTTCTTT. This gives the protein CASSRPGAGAEAFF. Looking up the rest from reference TRBV28 and TRBJ1-1 gives the full variable domain: DVKVTQSSRYLVKRTGEKVFLECVQDMDHENMFWYRQDPGLGLRLIYFSYDVKMKEKGDIPEGYSVSREKKERFSLILESASTNQTSMYLCASSRPGAGAEAFFGQGTRLTVV.

V gene TRBV21-1 combines with J gene TRBJ2-7; TRBD2, the table's D call, was not compared with the DNA. TRBV21-1 is reported as a pseudogene. This CDR3 is built from 13 residues. The CDR3 coding sequence is TGTGCCAGCAGCAAAACTAGCGGCTACGAGCAGTACTTC. This gives the protein CASSKTSGYEQYF.

This clone occurred many times. The rearrangement uses TRBV28 and TRBJ2-1; no reliable D call. Germline assignment: CDR1 MDHEN and CDR2 SYDVKM. The CDR3 has 11 residues. V lost 8 bases to trimming and J lost 4 bases, with 6 bases between them. CDR3 loop: CASGKYNEQFF. Written as DNA, the CDR3 is TGTGCCAGCGGAAAGTACAATGAGCAGTTCTTC.